This T cell receptor beta chain was identified in a study of cytomegalovirus exposure and HLA in healthy donors. Whole-study findings and limits: As a later analysis revealed, most CMV-associated TCR beta chains appeared HLA-restricted.

There were likely unrecorded immune exposures, though donors were nominally healthy when sampled. With regard to this clone: Antigen unknown.

The CDR3 sequence is 15 residues long. The V and J ends lost 6 bases and 7 bases, in that order; junction bases with no gene match: 7. The V gene's germline CDR1 is MRHNA and CDR2 SNTAGT. It was with 60 Vbeta and 13 Jbeta primers that the PCR ran. TCRdb's table, derived via immunoSEQ multiplex PCR, lists solely in-frame clones and lacks some. This sample has approximately 150,000 clones, with roughly 80% found just once. The sequencing input was PBMCs. This receptor was identified in a woman under 40 in good health and CMV-seropositive. The chain recombines TRBV6-4 with TRBJ2-1; 12 bases line up with TRBD2. This CDR3 is CASSRLAGDGNEQFF. CDR3 sequence (DNA): TGTGCCAGCAGCCGACTAGCGGGGGATGGGAATGAGCAGTTCTTC.